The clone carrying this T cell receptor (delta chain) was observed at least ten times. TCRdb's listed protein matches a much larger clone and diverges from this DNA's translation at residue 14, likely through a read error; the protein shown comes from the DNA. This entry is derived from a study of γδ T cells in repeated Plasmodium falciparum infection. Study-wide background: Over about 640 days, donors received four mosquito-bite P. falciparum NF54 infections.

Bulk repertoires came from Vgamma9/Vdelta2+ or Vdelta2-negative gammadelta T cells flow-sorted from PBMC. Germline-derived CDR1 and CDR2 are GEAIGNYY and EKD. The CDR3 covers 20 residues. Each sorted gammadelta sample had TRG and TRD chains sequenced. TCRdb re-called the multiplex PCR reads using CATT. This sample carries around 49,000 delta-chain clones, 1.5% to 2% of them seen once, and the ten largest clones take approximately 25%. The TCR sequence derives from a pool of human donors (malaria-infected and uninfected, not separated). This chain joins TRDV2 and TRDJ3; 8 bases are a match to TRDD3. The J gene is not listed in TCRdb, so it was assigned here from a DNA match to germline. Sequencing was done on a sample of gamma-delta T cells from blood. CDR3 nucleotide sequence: TGTGCCTGTGACATTTTACTGGGGGTCCCTGGGCCCTGGGGCACCCGACAGATGTTTTTC. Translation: CACDILLGVPGPWGTRQMFF.